This T cell receptor beta chain was retrieved from a study of blood T cells in healthy people across ages. The CDR3 length is 19 residues. It was with a sample-barcoded 5' primer and a J-beta primer mix that a second PCR of about 7 to 12 cycles was run. TCRdb fed the 5' RACE reads into MiXCR, producing one record per CDR3 protein. The table includes about 1.4 million distinct CDR3 sequences, 45% to 70% detected once. The sequencing sample was made of blood. This sequence joins TRBV21-1 and TRBJ1-1; the table's D call, TRBD1, has no DNA check behind it. TRBV21-1 is a listed pseudogene. This receptor was identified in a man aged 18 to 30 in good health. In DNA form, the CDR3 reads TGTGCCAGCAGCAAAGAGGAATCCAGGGGGCCCCAGTCGAACACTGAAGCTTTCTTT. This gives the protein CASSKEESRGPQSNTEAFF.